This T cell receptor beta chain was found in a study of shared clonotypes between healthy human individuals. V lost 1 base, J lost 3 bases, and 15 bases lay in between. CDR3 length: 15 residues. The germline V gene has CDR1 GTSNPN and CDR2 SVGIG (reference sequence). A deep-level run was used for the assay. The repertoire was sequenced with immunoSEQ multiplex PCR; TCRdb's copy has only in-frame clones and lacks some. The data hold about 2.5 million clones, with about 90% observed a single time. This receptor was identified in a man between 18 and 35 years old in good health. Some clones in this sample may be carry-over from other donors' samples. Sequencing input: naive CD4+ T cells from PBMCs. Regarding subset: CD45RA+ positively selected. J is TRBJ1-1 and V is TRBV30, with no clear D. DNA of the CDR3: TGTGCCTGGAGTGGCCAATCCGTCGGCTACACTGAAGCTTTCTTT. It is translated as CAWSGQSVGYTEAFF.